This TCR beta chain emerged from a study of shared clonotypes between healthy human individuals. Findings and caveats of the study: An expected dependence of interdonor clonotype sharing on sequencing depth was noted. In general, naive subsets displayed greater estimated richness than memory subsets did.

This CDR3 is 12 amino acids long. Replicate PCRs from sorted subsets contained roughly 190 ng DNA, which is some 30,000 T cell genomes. Clones were read by immunoSEQ multiplex PCR, and TCRdb kept only the in-frame ones, dropping some. The sample holds around 2.1 million clones, approximately 94% seen once. This clone was recorded a few times. The antigen remains unidentified. The TCR comes from a young man in good health. The J gene is TRBJ2-5, the V gene TRBV12-2; no DNA check was done on the table's D call, TRBD1. TRBV12-2 is a pseudogene segment. The material sequenced was naive CD4+ T cells sorted from blood. Indicated subset: CD45RA+ positively selected. The CDR3 region has the DNA TGTGCAAGTCGCTCAGGGGGAGAGACCCAGTACTTC. Translating gives CASRSGGETQYF.